The 28 T cell receptor beta chains below were found in one sample sequenced in a study of CD8 T cells in ankylosing spondylitis. What these receptors recognize is not known. Study-level results: Ankylosing spondylitis blood appeared to carry a characteristic TCR beta motif of fewer than 10 highly homologous variants.

TCRdb called the 5' RACE reads again in MiXCR, with one record for every CDR3 protein. The repertoire includes 700,000 to 1,000,000 distinct CDR3 sequences, about 11% of them detected once, and just over 0.5% sits in the top ten. The source material was blood, either unsorted or a sorted T cell fraction (not recorded which). Every receptor here comes from a male donor with ankylosing spondylitis.

This clonotype was picked up a small number of times. The chain employs TRBV20-1 and TRBJ2-3; 9 nucleotides align to TRBD2. With V trimmed by 0 bases and J by 1 base, 2 bases remained unmatched. This CDR3 region has 15 residues. In germline, CDR1 is DFQATT, CDR2 SNEGSKA (reference sequence). As DNA, the CDR3 is TGCAGTGCTAGAGATGCTAGCGGGGGCACAGATACGCAGTATTTT. Protein: CSARDASGGTDTQYF.

This clonotype was observed many times. This chain joins TRBV7-9 and TRBJ1-4, with D maybe TRBD1 (6 bases). The V end was cut by 4 bases, the J end by 10 bases, with 16 bases between. From germline, CDR1 is SEHNR and CDR2 FQNEAQ (reference sequence). The CDR3 contains 14 residues. Here the CDR3 DNA reads TGTGCCAGCAGCTCCGGGACTGAAGGGGGAAAACTGTTTTTT. This gives the protein CASSSGTEGGKLFF. Drawing the rest from reference TRBV7-9 and TRBJ1-4, the complete variable domain is DTGVSQNPRHKITKRGQNVTFRCDPISEHNRLYWYRQTLGQGPEFLTYFQNEAQLEKSRLLSDRFSAERPKGSFSTLEIQRTEQGDSAMYLCASSSGTEGGKLFFGSGTQLSVL.

The genes are TRBV9 and TRBJ2-3, with 14 bases aligning to TRBD2. Germline loops: CDR1 SGDLS, CDR2 YYNGEE. Trimming took 4 bases from V and 5 from J; bases not matched to a gene: 6. The CDR3 contains 16 residues. The CDR3 bases are TGTGCCAGCAGCCCTCGGACTAGCGGGGGGATAGATACGCAGTATTTT. It yields the protein CASSPRTSGGIDTQYF.

The V gene is TRBV4-3, the J gene TRBJ1-3; D call uncertain. The CDR3 is 15 residues long. Trimming took off 0 bases at V and 0 bases at J, with 6 bases between the two ends. Germline lookup yields CDR1 LGHNA and CDR2 YSLEER. In DNA, the CDR3 is TGCGCCAGCAGCCAAGACGGGTTCTCTGGAAACACCATATATTTT. The encoded protein is CASSQDGFSGNTIYF.

This clonotype was seen ten or more times. This chain connects TRBV24-1 to TRBJ2-3, with no clear D. Germline loops: CDR1 KGHDR, CDR2 SFDVKD. The CDR3 covers 12 residues. V lost 7 bases and J 2 bases, leaving 6 bases between the germline ends. The CDR3 protein is CATSTSTDTQYF. CDR3 DNA sequence: TGTGCCACCAGCACTTCCACAGATACGCAGTATTTT.

V and J are TRBV6-1 and TRBJ1-2; the match to TRBD1 covers 7 bases. V dropped 5 bases and J dropped 4; count of bases not matched to a gene: 7. This CDR3 region has 14 residues. Germline assignment: CDR1 MNHNS and CDR2 SASEGT. The CDR3: CASSKQGNLYGYTF. DNA for the CDR3: TGTGCCAGCAGTAAACAGGGGAACCTCTATGGCTACACCTTC.

This clonotype was found many times. This sequence joins TRBV28 and TRBJ2-7; TRBD1 matches 12 bases. CDR1 and CDR2 from the germline V gene are MDHEN and SYDVKM. The CDR3 has 16 residues. With 4 bases clipped from V and 4 bases from J, the junction kept 8 bases outside the gene matches. The CDR3 bases are TGTGCCAGCAGTTCGCTCGGGACAGGGGGCCCGTACGAGCAGTACTTC. It is translated as CASSSLGTGGPYEQYF. Full variable domain (rest looked up from reference TRBV28 and TRBJ2-7): DVKVTQSSRYLVKRTGEKVFLECVQDMDHENMFWYRQDPGLGLRLIYFSYDVKMKEKGDIPEGYSVSREKKERFSLILESASTNQTSMYLCASSSLGTGGPYEQYFGPGTRLTVT.

A remark on this clonotype: A junction boundary mismatches the germline segment, possibly from a read error. This chain connects TRBV5-5 to TRBJ2-2; possible D gene TRBD2, 5 bases. In germline, CDR1 is SGHKS, CDR2 YYEKEE (reference sequence). The CDR3 has 14 amino acids. CDR3 in amino acids: CASSLEVQTGELLF. CDR3 bases: TGTGCCAGCAGCTTGGAGGTCCAGACCGGGGAGCTGCTTTTT.

There are many counts of this clonotype. This rearrangement joins TRBV10-3 to TRBJ2-5; 7 bases are a match to TRBD2. Germline lookup yields CDR1 ENHRY and CDR2 SYGVKD. J was trimmed by 5 bases and V by 3 bases; bases with no gene match: 6. The length of the CDR3 is 14 residues. The CDR3 sequence: CAISESAGEETQYF. The CDR3 DNA reads as TGTGCCATCAGTGAAAGTGCGGGGGAGGAGACCCAGTACTTC.

The rearrangement links TRBV11-2 to TRBJ1-1, with D unresolved. Trimming took 0 bases from V and 7 from J, leaving 9 bases between them. The CDR3 loop spans 13 amino acids. Looked up from germline, CDR1 is SGHAT and CDR2 is FQNNGV. DNA of the CDR3: TGTGCCAGCAGCTTAGAGGAGGGATTTGAAGCTTTCTTT. Translating gives CASSLEEGFEAFF.

This clonotype occurred a few times. The chain carries TRBV20-1 and TRBJ2-5; D gene ambiguous. The CDR3 extends over 13 amino acids. Looked up from germline, CDR1 is DFQATT and CDR2 is SNEGSKA (reference sequence). This chain's CDR3 is CSAPTVGVQTQYF. CDR3 nucleotides: TGCAGCGCCCCGACCGTAGGAGTACAGACCCAGTACTTC.

J is TRBJ2-2 and V is TRBV10-3; 11 nucleotides agree with TRBD2. The germline CDR1 and CDR2 sequences are ENHRY and SYGVKD. The CDR3 contains 18 residues. The V gene end was trimmed by 3 bases and the J gene end by 1 base; junction bases not matched to a gene: 7. The CDR3 protein is CAISDSLAGGLNTGELFF. The DNA for the CDR3 is TGTGCCATCAGTGACTCCCTAGCGGGAGGACTGAACACCGGGGAGCTGTTTTTT.

In this sample, this clonotype turned up a few times. The chain has TRBV20-1 and TRBJ2-2; TRBD1 aligns across 10 bases. The CDR3 has 15 amino acids. Germline values: CDR1 DFQATT, CDR2 SNEGSKA (reference sequence). After removal of 1 base from V and 6 bases from J, the junction contained 5 bases not matched to a gene. The CDR3 coding sequence is TGCAGTGCTAGAGCCCGGACAGGGGGTGCCGGGGAGCTGTTTTTT. Encoded protein: CSARARTGGAGELFF.

A few counts support this clonotype. This chain joins TRBV15 and TRBJ2-7; no reliable D call. Trimming took off 3 bases at V and 2 bases at J, with 11 bases between the two ends. Germline CDR1 is LNHNV and CDR2 is YYDKDF (reference sequence). This CDR3 is 14 amino acids long. CDR3 in amino acids: CATSRGMGPYEQYF. CDR3 nucleotide sequence: TGTGCCACCAGCAGGGGTATGGGCCCCTACGAGCAGTACTTC.

This clonotype was found a few times. This chain joins TRBV5-6 and TRBJ2-7, with D maybe TRBD1 (5 bases). The CDR3 runs to 16 residues. Germline-derived CDR1 and CDR2 are SGHDT and YYEEEE. Trimming left V 0 bases short and J 3 bases short, with 16 bases between. The CDR3 coding sequence is TGTGCCAGCAGCTTGGTCCGTTCCCAAGGGGTCTACGAGCAGTACTTC. This codes for CASSLVRSQGVYEQYF.

The V gene is TRBV7-9, the J gene TRBJ2-1, with D hard to call. CDR1 and CDR2 (germline): SEHNR, FQNEAQ (reference sequence). The V end lost 4 bases, the J end lost 9 bases, and 16 bases lay between the germline ends. The CDR3 covers 14 residues. CDR3 in DNA: TGTGCCAGCAGCTCGCACGCGACTGCTATTGAGCAGTTCTTC. It yields the protein CASSSHATAIEQFF.

This clonotype was recorded a few times. The genes are TRBV5-1 and TRBJ2-7; TRBD2 matches 9 bases. The CDR3 spans 16 residues. J gave up 4 bases and V 0 bases, and 8 bases lay outside the gene matches. Germline V gene lookup returns CDR1 SGHRS and CDR2 YFSETQ. CDR3 protein: CASSLDPSGMLYEQYF. CDR3 in DNA: TGCGCCAGCAGCTTGGACCCTAGCGGGATGCTTTACGAGCAGTACTTC.

V is TRBV20-1 and J is TRBJ2-1, with TRBD2 matching over 9 bases. In germline, CDR1 is DFQATT, CDR2 SNEGSKA (reference sequence). The V and J ends lost 5 bases and 6 bases, in that order; junction bases with no gene match: 11. The CDR3 spans 15 residues. The CDR3 protein is CSAYTGTSSVNEQFF. DNA of the CDR3: TGCAGTGCTTATACCGGGACTAGCAGTGTCAATGAGCAGTTCTTC.

This clonotype has at least ten counts. The chain has TRBV4-3 and TRBJ2-3, with D maybe TRBD2 (5 bases). The CDR3 contains 17 residues. Germline CDR1 is LGHNA and CDR2 is YSLEER. Deletions cut 4 bases from V and 3 bases from J, with 20 bases between. Written as DNA, the CDR3 is TGCGCCAGCAGCCGCTCCTTGGTGCGGGTTGGAACAGATACGCAGTATTTT. It codes for CASSRSLVRVGTDTQYF.

This clonotype was detected once. The J gene is TRBJ2-2, the V gene TRBV11-2; perhaps TRBD1 as D (5 bases). Trimming cost V 6 bases and J 5 bases, with 13 bases left between them. The CDR3 is 14 residues long. Germline CDR1 is SGHAT and CDR2 is FQNNGV. The CDR3 DNA is TGTGCCAGCAGACGTCCTGGGGCAACCGGGGAGCTGTTTTTT. It encodes CASRRPGATGELFF.

V usage is TRBV20-1 and J usage is TRBJ2-7; a possible D gene is TRBD2 (6 bases). V was clipped by 6 bases and J by 3 bases, with 12 bases between them. The CDR3 is 12 amino acids. Germline V gives CDR1 DFQATT, CDR2 SNEGSKA (reference sequence). The chain's CDR3 is CSAFRGNYEQYF. Written as DNA, the CDR3 is TGCAGTGCATTTCGGGGGAACTACGAGCAGTACTTC.

At least ten counts were recorded for this clonotype. This chain connects TRBV7-2 to TRBJ1-5; no definite D call. This CDR3 comprises 15 residues. CDR1 and CDR2 from the germline V gene are SGHTA and FQGNSA. The ends were cut back, 0 bases at V and 3 bases at J, with 9 bases in the middle. CDR3 DNA sequence: TGTGCCAGCAGCTTAGCGGGCAGGCTCAATCAGCCCCAGCATTTT. It translates to CASSLAGRLNQPQHF. Based on the CDR3 plus reference TRBV7-2 and TRBJ1-5, the full variable domain is GAGVSQSPSNKVTEKGKDVELRCDPISGHTALYWYRQSLGQGLEFLIYFQGNSAPDKSGLPSDRFSAERTGGSVSTLTIQRTQQEDSAVYLCASSLAGRLNQPQHFGDGTRLSIL.

There are many counts of this clonotype. V gene TRBV20-1 combines with J gene TRBJ2-1, with 8 bases identical to TRBD2. Looked up from germline, CDR1 is DFQATT and CDR2 is SNEGSKA (reference sequence). Trimming cost V 8 bases and J 0 bases; bases outside gene matches: 6. The CDR3 covers 14 residues. The CDR3 DNA follows: TGCAGTACTAATCGGGGGGGCTCCTACAATGAGCAGTTCTTC. This encodes CSTNRGGSYNEQFF.

This clonotype has a handful of counts. The V and J genes are TRBV20-1 and TRBJ2-2, with TRBD2 matching 8 bases. Germline-derived CDR1 and CDR2 are DFQATT and SNEGSKA (reference sequence). The CDR3 contains 13 residues. Losses at the gene ends were 4 bases for V and 6 bases for J; bases not matched to a gene: 4. CDR3 loop: CSANGRAAGELFF. The DNA for the CDR3 is TGCAGTGCTAACGGGAGGGCCGCCGGGGAGCTGTTTTTT.

The V and J genes are TRBV20-1 and TRBJ1-4, with D unresolved. Germline V gene data show CDR1 as DFQATT and CDR2 as SNEGSKA (reference sequence). V was shortened by 0 bases and J by 5 bases, with 7 bases between the two germline ends. The CDR3 sequence is 13 residues long. The CDR3 DNA is TGCAGTGCTAGAGAGGGTCTGAATGAAAAACTGTTTTTT. It specifies CSAREGLNEKLFF.

This clonotype has just a few counts. The chain carries TRBV11-1 and TRBJ2-6, with D perhaps being TRBD1 or TRBD2 (5 bases each). CDR3 size: 18 residues. Germline-derived CDR1 and CDR2 are SGHAT and FQDESV (reference sequence). Trimming cost V 4 bases and J 0 bases, with 16 bases left between them. CDR3 residues: CASSSSGPSSSGANVLTF. DNA for the CDR3: TGTGCCAGCAGCTCTTCGGGACCGTCGAGCTCTGGGGCCAACGTCCTGACTTTC.

The chain has TRBV6-2 or TRBV6-3 and TRBJ1-2; D ambiguous. Germline loops: CDR1 MNHEY, CDR2 SVGEGT. V was trimmed by 7 bases and J by 6 bases, leaving 6 bases between them. The CDR3 extends over 10 amino acids. CDR3 DNA: TGTGCCAGCAAGGGTAATGGCTACACCTTC. The encoded protein is CASKGNGYTF.

This clonotype was counted only a few times. J is TRBJ1-2 and V is TRBV5-4; TRBD1 might be the D (5 bases). The CDR3 has 13 residues. Germline V gene lookup returns CDR1 SGHNT and CDR2 YYREEE (reference sequence). Trimming cost V 0 bases and J 7 bases, with 10 bases left between them. The CDR3, as DNA: TGTGCCAGCAGCTTGGGGAGGGGAATTGGCTACACCTTC. Protein product: CASSLGRGIGYTF.